Here is one T cell receptor beta chain with its context. The target antigen is unknown. The sample comes from a study of vaccination effects on CD4 cells after COVID-19. Only in-frame clones appear in the TCRdb table, and some are missing; sequencing was by immunoSEQ multiplex PCR. The table lists some 68,000 clones, approximately 81% of them singletons. CDR3 length: 18 amino acids. Under the ViraFEST assay, PBMC were stimulated with viral peptide pools so that antigen-specific CD4+ T cells expanded. Sequencing was performed afterwards. Culture lasted over 9 days before CD4+ T cell isolation. Participants each got two BNT162b2 or mRNA-1273 vaccine doses. Nobody among the vaccine recipients had prior SARS-CoV-2 infection (nucleocapsid antibodies were negative). Each culture well received under 2.5 million PBMC. These cells were then cultured in IMDM with 8.5 to 10 IU/ml IL-2 and 8.5 to 10 ug/ml peptides. Days 3 and 7 saw half the medium replaced with IL-2 medium.

The TCR was taken from a human donor who received a COVID-19 vaccine. The sample consisted of CD4+ T cells from PBMCs cultured with HCoV-229E spike peptides, taken after COVID-19 vaccination. The gene calls are TRBV21-1 and TRBJ1-5. TRBV21-1 represents a pseudogene. The DNA for the CDR3 is TGTGCCAGCAGCAAACTCCGAGACAGAGGGTATTGCAATCAGCCCCAGCATTTT. It is translated as CASSKLRDRGYCNQPQHF.